This TCR beta chain was found in a study of blood T cell repertoires in COVID-19. Study as a whole: The origin of the acute and convalescent COVID-19 samples was the United States, Italy and Spain. From T cells, B-cell-depleted T cells, or PBMCs came the material, which was cDNA or gDNA.

Authors' processing steps: Reference gene primer amplification in the assay estimated nucleated cell counts. Repertoires were generated with immunoSEQ multiplex PCR, while TCRdb's copy carries only in-frame clones and drops some. Clone size and V and J calls were adopted from that table, with D and trimming inferred from the DNA. This table holds some 250,000 clones, approximately 87% found once. The CDR3 has 11 amino acids. Trimming removed 8 bases from V and 8 bases from J, with 12 bases in between. The source of this sequence is a man aged 60 to 75 with acute or convalescent COVID-19. The genes are TRBV12-3 or TRBV12-4 and TRBJ1-2; D is unclear. Material: peripheral blood. In DNA, the CDR3 is TGTGCCAGCGCGTCCGGTAGCGGCTACACCTTC. Translation gives CASASGSGYTF.